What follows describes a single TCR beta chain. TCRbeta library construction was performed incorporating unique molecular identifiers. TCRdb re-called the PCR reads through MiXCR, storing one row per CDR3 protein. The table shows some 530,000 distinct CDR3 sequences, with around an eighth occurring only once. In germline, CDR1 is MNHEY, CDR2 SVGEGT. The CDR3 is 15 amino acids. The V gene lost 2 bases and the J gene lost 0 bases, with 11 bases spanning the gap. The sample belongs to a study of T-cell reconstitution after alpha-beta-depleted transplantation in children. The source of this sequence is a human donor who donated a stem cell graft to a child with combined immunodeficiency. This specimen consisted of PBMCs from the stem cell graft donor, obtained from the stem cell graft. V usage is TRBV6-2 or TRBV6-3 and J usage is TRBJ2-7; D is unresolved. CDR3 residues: CASSYRRVLSYEQYF. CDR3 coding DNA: TGTGCCAGCAGTTACCGTCGGGTACTCTCCTACGAGCAGTACTTC.